This T cell receptor beta chain was captured in a study of T-cell memory formation after mild COVID-19. Study outcomes and limitations: Day 15 to 85 contracting clones showed balanced CD4/CD8; later expanders leaned CD4+.

Trimming took 6 bases from V and 6 from J, leaving 17 bases between them. In germline, CDR1 is SEHNR, CDR2 FQNEAQ (reference sequence). The CDR3 contains 14 residues. As for this clonotype: The antigen is unknown.

One entry per CDR3 protein, called by TCRdb with MiXCR from the 5' RACE reads. In the table there are about 270,000 distinct CDR3 sequences, more than 15% of which are singletons. The source is a man in his late teens or twenties who had mild COVID-19 (a few samples of this study predate the infection). Cell type and time point are not known. The rearrangement links TRBV7-9 to TRBJ1-1; D is unclear. Sequencing was carried out using PBMCs or a T cell subset sorted from them (not recorded which). CDR3 region: CASRSSWFGAEAFF. CDR3 DNA: TGTGCCAGCAGATCCTCGTGGTTCGGCGCTGAAGCTTTCTTT.